The entry below describes one T cell receptor beta chain. Its antigen is still unknown. Unique molecular identifier tags were affixed to discrete cDNA molecules. TCRdb independently ran MiXCR on the 5' RACE reads; one entry per CDR3 protein. The data hold approximately 48,000 distinct CDR3 sequences, with approximately 8.5% observed a single time. The data stem from a study of early T cells in non-severe SARS-CoV-2 infection. The wider study: Chains were unpaired, as sequencing was done on bulk RNA from unsorted whole blood.

Study findings and constraints: VDJdb matching skewed toward anti-spike CD8 responses, missing private and CD4 specificities.

The CDR3 length is 13 residues. Per germline, CDR1 DFQATT and CDR2 SNEGSKA (reference sequence). V lost 3 bases to trimming and J lost 4 bases, with 12 bases between them. The rearrangement joins TRBV20-1 to TRBJ1-1; D ambiguous. The source of this sequence is an adult who was a healthcare worker with PCR-confirmed SARS-CoV-2 infection or an uninfected control (not recorded which). Specimen: whole blood. CDR3 DNA sequence: TGCAGTGCTAGTTCCCCCCCGCTCACTGAAGCTTTCTTT. Translation: CSASSPPLTEAFF.